The sample holds one count of the clone carrying this TCR beta chain. The antigen is unknown. This sample is part of a study of human thymus T cells. The study, taken as a whole, reports: Seemingly biased V and J gene usage marked thymic and blood repertoires.

Produced via immunoSEQ multiplex PCR; TCRdb's table is partial and in-frame only. The sample has about 60,000 clones; about 94% are singletons. V was cut by 0 bases and J by 6 bases, with 15 bases left in between. The CDR3 spans 15 residues. Germline-derived CDR1 and CDR2 are SGHRS and YFSETQ. Finnish infants who were healthy and having corrective surgery for congenital heart defects made up the donors. Sequencing was done on a sample of blood. The rearrangement joins TRBV5-1 to TRBJ2-5; D is perhaps TRBD1 or TRBD2 (5 bases each). The sequence was obtained from a boy less than two years old with a congenital heart defect but otherwise immunologically healthy. CDR3 residues: CASSLAMGVGKTQYF. CDR3 DNA sequence: TGCGCCAGCAGCTTGGCCATGGGGGTCGGAAAGACCCAGTACTTC. Full variable domain (missing parts from reference TRBV5-1 and TRBJ2-5): KAGVTQTPRYLIKTRGQQVTLSCSPISGHRSVSWYQQTPGQGLQFLFEYFSETQRNKGNFPGRFSGRQFSNSRSEMNVSTLELGDSALYLCASSLAMGVGKTQYFGPGTRLLVL.